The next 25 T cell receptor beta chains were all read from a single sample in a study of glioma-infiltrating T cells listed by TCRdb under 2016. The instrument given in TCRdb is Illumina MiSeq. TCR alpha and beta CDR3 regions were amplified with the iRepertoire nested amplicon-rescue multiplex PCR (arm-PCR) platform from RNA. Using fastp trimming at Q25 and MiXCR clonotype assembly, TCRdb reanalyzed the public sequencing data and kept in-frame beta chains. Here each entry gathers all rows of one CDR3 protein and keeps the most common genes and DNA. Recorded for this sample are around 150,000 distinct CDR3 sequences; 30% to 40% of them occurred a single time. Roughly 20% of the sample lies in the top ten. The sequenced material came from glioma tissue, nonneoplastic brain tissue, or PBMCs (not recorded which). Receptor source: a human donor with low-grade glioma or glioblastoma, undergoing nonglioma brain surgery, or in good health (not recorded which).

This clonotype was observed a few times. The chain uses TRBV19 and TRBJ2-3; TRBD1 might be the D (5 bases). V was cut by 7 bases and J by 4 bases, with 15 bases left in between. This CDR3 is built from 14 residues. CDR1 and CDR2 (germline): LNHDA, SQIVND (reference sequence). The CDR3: CASIAQEGADTQYF. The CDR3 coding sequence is TGTGCCAGTATTGCACAGGAAGGCGCAGATACGCAGTATTTT.

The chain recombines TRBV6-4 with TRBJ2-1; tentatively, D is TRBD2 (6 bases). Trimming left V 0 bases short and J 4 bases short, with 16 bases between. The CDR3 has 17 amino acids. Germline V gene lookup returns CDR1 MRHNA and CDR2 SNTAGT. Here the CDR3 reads CASSDSSRGEGYNEQFF. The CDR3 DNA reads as TGTGCCAGCAGTGACTCGTCGCGGGGAGAGGGGTACAATGAGCAGTTCTTC.

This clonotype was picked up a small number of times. CDR3 sequence: CASSLSALSGNTIYF. The CDR3 region has the DNA TGTGCCAGCAGTTTATCAGCGTTATCTGGAAACACCATATATTTT. This chain connects TRBV27 to TRBJ1-3; D is uncertain. CDR1 and CDR2 from the germline V gene are MNHEY and SMNVEV (reference sequence). The CDR3 totals 15 residues. Trimming removed 0 bases from V and 1 base from J, with 7 bases in between.

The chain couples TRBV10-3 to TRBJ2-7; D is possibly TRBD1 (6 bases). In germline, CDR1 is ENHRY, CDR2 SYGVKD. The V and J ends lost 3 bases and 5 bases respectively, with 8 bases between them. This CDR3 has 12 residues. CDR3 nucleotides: TGTGCCATCAGTGATCACAGGGACGAGCAGTACTTC. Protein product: CAISDHRDEQYF.

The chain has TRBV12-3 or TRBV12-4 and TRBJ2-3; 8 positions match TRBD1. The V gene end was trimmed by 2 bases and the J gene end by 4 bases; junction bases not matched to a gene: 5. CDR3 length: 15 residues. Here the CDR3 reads CASSLLQGAADTQYF. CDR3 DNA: TGTGCCAGCAGTTTACTGCAGGGGGCAGCAGATACGCAGTATTTT.

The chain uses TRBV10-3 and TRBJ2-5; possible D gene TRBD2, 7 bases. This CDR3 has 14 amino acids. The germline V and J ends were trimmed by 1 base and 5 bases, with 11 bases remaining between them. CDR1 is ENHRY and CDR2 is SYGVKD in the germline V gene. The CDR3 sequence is CAISEWGGFETQYF. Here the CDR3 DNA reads TGTGCCATCAGTGAGTGGGGGGGCTTCGAGACCCAGTACTTC.

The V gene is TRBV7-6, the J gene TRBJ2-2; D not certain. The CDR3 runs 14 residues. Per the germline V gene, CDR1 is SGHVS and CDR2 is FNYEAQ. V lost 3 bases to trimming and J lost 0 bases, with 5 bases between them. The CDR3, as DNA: TGTGCCAGCAGCTTCAGTACGAACACCGGGGAGCTGTTTTTT. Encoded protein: CASSFSTNTGELFF.

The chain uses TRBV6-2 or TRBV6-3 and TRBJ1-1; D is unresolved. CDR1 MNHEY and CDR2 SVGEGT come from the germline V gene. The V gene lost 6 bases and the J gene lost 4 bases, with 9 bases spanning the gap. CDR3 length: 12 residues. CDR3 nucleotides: TGTGCCAGCAGCTCCCCCGGCACTGAAGCTTTCTTT. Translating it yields CASSSPGTEAFF.

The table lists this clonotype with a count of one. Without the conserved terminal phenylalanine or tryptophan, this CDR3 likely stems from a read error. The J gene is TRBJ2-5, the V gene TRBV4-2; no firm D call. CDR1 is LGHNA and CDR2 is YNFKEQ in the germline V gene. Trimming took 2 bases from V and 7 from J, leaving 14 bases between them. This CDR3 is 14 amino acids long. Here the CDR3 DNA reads TGTGCCAGCAGCCAAAACTCCACAAGTGCGACCCAGTACTCC. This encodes CASSQNSTSATQYS.

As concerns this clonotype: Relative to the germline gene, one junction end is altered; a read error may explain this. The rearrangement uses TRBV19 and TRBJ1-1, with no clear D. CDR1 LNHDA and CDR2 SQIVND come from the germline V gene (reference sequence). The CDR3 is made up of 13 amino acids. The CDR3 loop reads CASRGYGDTEGFF. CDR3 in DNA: TGTGCCAGTAGGGGGTATGGGGATACTGAAGGTTTCTTT.

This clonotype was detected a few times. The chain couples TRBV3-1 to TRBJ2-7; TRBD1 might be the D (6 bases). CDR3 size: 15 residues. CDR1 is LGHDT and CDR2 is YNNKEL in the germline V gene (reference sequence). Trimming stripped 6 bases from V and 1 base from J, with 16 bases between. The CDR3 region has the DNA TGTGCCAGCAGGCCTTCCGGGACAATGTCCTACGAGCAGTACTTC. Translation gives CASRPSGTMSYEQYF.

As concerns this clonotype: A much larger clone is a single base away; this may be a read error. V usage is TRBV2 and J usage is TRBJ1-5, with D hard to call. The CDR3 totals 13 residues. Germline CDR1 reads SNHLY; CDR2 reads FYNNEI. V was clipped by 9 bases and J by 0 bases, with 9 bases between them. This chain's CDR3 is CARIADSNQPQHF. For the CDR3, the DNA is TGTGCCAGAATTGCGGATAGCAATCAGCCCCAGCATTTT.

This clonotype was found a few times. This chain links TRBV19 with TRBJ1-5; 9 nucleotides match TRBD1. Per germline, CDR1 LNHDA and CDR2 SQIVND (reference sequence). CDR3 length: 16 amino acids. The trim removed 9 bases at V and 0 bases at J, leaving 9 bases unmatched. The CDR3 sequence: CASSDRGSYSNQPQHF. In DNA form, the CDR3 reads TGTGCCAGCTCAGACAGGGGGTCGTATAGCAATCAGCCCCAGCATTTT.

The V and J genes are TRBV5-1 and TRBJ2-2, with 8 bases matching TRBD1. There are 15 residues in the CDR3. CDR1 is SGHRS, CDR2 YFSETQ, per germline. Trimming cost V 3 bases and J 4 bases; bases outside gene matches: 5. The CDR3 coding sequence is TGCGCCAGCAGCTCGGACAGGGTTTCCACCGGGGAGCTGTTTTTT. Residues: CASSSDRVSTGELFF.

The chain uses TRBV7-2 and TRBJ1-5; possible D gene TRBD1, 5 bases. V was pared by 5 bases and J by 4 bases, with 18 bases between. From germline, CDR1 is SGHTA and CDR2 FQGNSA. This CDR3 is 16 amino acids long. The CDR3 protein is CASSQGRGRTNQPQHF. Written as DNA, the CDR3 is TGTGCCAGCAGCCAGGGACGAGGACGAACTAATCAGCCCCAGCATTTT.

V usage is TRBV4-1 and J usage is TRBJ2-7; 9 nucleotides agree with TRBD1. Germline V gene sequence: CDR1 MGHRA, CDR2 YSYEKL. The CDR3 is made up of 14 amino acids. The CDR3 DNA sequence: TGCAGCGTGGCCCCCGGGACAGGGTCAAACGAGCAGTACTTC. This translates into CSVAPGTGSNEQYF.

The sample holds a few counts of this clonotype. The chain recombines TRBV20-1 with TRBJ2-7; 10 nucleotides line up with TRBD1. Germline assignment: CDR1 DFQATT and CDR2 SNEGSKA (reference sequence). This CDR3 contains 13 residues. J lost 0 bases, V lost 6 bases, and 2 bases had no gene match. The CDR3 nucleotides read TGCAGTGCGGGACAGGGGAGCTCCTACGAGCAGTACTTC. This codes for CSAGQGSSYEQYF.

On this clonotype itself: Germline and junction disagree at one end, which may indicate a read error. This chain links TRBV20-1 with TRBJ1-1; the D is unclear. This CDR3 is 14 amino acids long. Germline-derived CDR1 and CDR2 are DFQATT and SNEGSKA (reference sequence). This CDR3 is CSASFAEMNTEDFF. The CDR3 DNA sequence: TGCAGTGCTAGTTTCGCCGAGATGAACACTGAAGATTTCTTT.

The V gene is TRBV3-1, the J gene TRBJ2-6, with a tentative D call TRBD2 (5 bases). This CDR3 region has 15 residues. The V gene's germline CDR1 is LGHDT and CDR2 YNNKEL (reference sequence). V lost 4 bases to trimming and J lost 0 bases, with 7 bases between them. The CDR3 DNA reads TGTGCCAGCAGCCTAGGGAGCTCTGGGGCCAACGTCCTGACTTTC. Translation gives CASSLGSSGANVLTF.

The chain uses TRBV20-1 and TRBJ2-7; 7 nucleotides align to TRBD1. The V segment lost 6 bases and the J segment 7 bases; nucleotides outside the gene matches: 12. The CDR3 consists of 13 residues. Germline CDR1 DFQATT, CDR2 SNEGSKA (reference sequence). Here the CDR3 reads CSAEQGPWGEQYF. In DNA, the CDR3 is TGCAGTGCCGAACAGGGGCCATGGGGGGAGCAGTACTTC.

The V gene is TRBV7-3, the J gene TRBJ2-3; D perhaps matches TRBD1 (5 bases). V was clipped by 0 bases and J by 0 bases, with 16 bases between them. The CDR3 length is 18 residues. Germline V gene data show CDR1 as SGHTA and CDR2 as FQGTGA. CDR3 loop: CASSLTPLTASSTDTQYF. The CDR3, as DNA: TGTGCCAGCAGCTTAACCCCGTTGACAGCTTCCAGCACAGATACGCAGTATTTT. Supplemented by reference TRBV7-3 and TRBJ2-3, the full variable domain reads GAGVSQTPSNKVTEKGKYVELRCDPISGHTALYWYRQSLGQGPEFLIYFQGTGAADDSGLPNDRFFAVRPEGSVSTLKIQRTERGDSAVYLCASSLTPLTASSTDTQYFGPGTRLTVL.

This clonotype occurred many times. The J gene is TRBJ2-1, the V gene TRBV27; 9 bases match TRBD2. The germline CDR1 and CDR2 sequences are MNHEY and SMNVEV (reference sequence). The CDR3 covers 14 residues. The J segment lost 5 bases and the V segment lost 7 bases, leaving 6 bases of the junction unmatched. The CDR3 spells CASTSASGDNEQFF. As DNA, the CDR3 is TGTGCCAGCACGTCGGCTAGCGGGGACAATGAGCAGTTCTTC.

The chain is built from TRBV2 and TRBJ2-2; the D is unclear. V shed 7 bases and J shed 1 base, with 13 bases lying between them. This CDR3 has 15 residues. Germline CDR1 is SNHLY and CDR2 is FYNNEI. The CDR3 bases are TGTGCCAGCAAAAAAGTAGGGCTGAACACCGGGGAGCTGTTTTTT. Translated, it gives CASKKVGLNTGELFF.

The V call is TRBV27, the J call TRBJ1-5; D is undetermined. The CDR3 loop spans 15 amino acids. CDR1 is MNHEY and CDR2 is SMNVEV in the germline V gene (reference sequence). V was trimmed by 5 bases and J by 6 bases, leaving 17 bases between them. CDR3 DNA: TGTGCCAGCAGTCTAGCTTGGGGATTGGGTCAGCCCCAGCATTTT. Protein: CASSLAWGLGQPQHF.

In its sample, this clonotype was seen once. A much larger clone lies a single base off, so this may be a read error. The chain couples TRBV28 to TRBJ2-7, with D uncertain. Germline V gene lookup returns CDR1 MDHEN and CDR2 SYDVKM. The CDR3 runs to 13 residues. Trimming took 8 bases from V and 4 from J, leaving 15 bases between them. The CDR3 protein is CASQPESRYEQYF. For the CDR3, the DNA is TGTGCCAGCCAACCGGAGTCACGGTACGAGCAGTACTTC.